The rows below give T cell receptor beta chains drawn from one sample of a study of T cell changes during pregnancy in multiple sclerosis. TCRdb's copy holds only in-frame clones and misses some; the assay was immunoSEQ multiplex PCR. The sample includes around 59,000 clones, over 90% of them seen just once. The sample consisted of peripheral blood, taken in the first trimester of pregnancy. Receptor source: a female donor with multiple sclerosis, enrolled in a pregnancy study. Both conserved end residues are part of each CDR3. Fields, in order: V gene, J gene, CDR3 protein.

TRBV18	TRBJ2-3	CASSPGLADGTQYF
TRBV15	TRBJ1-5	CATSRRTGEGNQPQHF
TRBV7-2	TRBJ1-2	CASSLQGSGQPNYGYTF
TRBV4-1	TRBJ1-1	CASRGRRDTEAFF
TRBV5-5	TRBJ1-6	CASSLNDRTNSPLHF
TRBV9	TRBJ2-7	CASSVDGSSYEQYF
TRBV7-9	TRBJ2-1	CASSPPLAGGHNEQFF
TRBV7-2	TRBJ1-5	CASSPRHIIWEGNQPQHF
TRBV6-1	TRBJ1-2	CASKIGGGGGYGYTF
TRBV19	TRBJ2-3	CASRTGTSGTDTQYF